In its sample, the clone carrying this TCR beta chain was seen a few times. These data originate in a study of CD8+CD57+ T cells in acquired aplastic anemia. Using genomic DNA as the template, TCR beta VDJ and CDR3 profiling was carried out. TCRdb processed the reads anew with MiXCR; each CDR3 protein has one entry. The sample lists 200,000 or so distinct CDR3 sequences; about three fifths were seen once. Germline CDR1 is SGHRS and CDR2 is YFSETQ. This CDR3 has 12 amino acids. Trimming removed 2 bases from V and 10 bases from J; junction bases left unmatched: 2. Sequencing input: sorted CD4+, CD8+, or CD8+CD57+ T cells (not recorded which) from PBMCs. This sequence joins TRBV5-1 and TRBJ2-1, with 8 bases aligning to TRBD1. The sequence was collected from a human donor with severe aplastic anemia or a healthy control (not recorded which). The CDR3 here is CASSFGTGEQFF. For the CDR3, the DNA is TGCGCCAGCAGCTTCGGGACAGGCGAGCAGTTCTTC.